The clone carrying this TCR beta chain has only one observation. Its target is not known. The data are from a study of T cell repertoires in ileal Crohn's disease. Study-level background: The M6 sample came from neoterminal ileum during colonoscopy after surgery.

This CDR3 has 12 amino acids. Trimming cost V 6 bases and J 9 bases, with 12 bases left between them. The germline V gene encodes CDR1 MNHEY and CDR2 SMNVEV (reference sequence). Per sample, about 480 nanograms of biopsy DNA were TCRB immunosequenced. TCRdb's table, derived via immunoSEQ multiplex PCR, lists solely in-frame clones and lacks some. There are roughly 5,700 clones in the sample; about 77% occur only once, and about 35% lies in the top ten. The study's findings and limits: Clonal expansions were more frequent in active smokers than non-smokers at surgery. Every patient over 26.8% clonality showed endoscopic recurrence.

The time point: neoterminal ileum biopsy at postoperative endoscopy, about 6 months after surgery. This sequence originates from an adult with Crohn's disease. The J gene is TRBJ2-1, the V gene TRBV27; D remains ambiguous. The sequencing sample was made of ileal tissue. Here the CDR3 DNA reads TGTGCCAGCAGGGGCGTTGTAGTTGAGCAGTTCTTC. Translating it yields CASRGVVVEQFF.